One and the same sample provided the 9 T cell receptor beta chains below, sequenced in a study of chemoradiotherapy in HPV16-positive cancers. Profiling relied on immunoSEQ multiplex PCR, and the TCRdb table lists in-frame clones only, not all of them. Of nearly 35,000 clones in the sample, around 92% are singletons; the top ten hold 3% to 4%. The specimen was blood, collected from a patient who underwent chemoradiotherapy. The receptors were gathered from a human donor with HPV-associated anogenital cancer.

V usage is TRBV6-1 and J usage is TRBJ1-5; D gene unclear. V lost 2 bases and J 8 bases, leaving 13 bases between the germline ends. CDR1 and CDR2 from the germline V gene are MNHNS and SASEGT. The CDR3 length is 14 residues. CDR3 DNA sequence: TGTGCCAGCAGTGAAAAGCAGGCGTCGGAGCCCCAGCATTTT. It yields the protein CASSEKQASEPQHF.

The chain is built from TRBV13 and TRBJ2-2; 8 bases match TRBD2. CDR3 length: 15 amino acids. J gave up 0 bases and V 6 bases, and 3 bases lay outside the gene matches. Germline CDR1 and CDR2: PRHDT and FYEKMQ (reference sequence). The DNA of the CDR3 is TGTGCCAGCAGGAGCGGGGGTTCGAACACCGGGGAGCTGTTTTTT. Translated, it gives CASRSGGSNTGELFF.

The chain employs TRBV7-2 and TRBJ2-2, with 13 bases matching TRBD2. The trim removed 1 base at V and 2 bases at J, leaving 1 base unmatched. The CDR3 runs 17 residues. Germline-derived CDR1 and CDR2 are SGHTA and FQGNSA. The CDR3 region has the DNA TGTGCCAGCAGCTTAGGACTAGCGGGGGGCAACACCGGGGAGCTGTTTTTT. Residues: CASSLGLAGGNTGELFF.

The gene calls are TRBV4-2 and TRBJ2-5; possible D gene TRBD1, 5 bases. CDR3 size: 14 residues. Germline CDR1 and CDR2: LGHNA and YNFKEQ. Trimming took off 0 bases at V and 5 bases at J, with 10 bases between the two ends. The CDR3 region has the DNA TGTGCCAGCAGCCAAGAATTGGGGCGGGAGACCCAGTACTTC. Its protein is CASSQELGRETQYF.

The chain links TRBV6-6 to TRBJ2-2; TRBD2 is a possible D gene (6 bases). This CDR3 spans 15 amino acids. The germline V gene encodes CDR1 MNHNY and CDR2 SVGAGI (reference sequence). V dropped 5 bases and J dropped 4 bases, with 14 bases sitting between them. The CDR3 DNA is TGTGCCAGCAGTGCCGGGACTCATATCACCGGGGAGCTGTTTTTT. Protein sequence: CASSAGTHITGELFF.

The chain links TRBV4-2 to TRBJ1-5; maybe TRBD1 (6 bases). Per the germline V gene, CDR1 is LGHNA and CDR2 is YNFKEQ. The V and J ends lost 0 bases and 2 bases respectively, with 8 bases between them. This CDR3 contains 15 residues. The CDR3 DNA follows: TGTGCCAGCAGCCAAGACGAGGGGGGCAATCAGCCCCAGCATTTT. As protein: CASSQDEGGNQPQHF.

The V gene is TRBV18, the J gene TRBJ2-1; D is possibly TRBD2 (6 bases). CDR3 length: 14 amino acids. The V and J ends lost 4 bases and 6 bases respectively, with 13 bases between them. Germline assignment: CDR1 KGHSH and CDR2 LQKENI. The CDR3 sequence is CASSLGEVGNEQFF. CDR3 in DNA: TGTGCCAGCTCACTAGGGGAGGTAGGCAATGAGCAGTTCTTC.

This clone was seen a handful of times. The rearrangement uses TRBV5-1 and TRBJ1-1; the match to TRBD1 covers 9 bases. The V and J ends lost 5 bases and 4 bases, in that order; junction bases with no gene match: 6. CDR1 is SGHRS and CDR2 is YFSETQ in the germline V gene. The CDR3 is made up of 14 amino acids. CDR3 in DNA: TGCGCCAGCAGACGGGGACAGGGAAGCACTGAAGCTTTCTTT. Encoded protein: CASRRGQGSTEAFF.

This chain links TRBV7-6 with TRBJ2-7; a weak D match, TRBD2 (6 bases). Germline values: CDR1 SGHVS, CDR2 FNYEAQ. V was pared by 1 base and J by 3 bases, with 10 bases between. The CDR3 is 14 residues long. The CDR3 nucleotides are TGTGCCAGCAGCTTAGATGGGGGACTCTACGAGCAGTACTTC. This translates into CASSLDGGLYEQYF.